The rows below give T cell receptor beta chains drawn from one sample of a study of blood T cell repertoires in COVID-19. TCRdb's table, derived via immunoSEQ multiplex PCR, lists solely in-frame clones and lacks some. The sample contains approximately 270,000 clones, about nine tenths of which appear only once. The source material was peripheral blood. These TCRs come from a man aged 50 or older with acute or convalescent COVID-19. Both conserved end residues are part of each CDR3. D genes are given only for firm matches. Clone size appears in some rows only: once, few, many, or a class for an expanded clone.

clone_size	j_call	v_call	d_call	cdr3_nt	cdr3_aa
NA	TRBJ1-5	TRBV7-9	NA	TGTGCCAGCAGCTTAGGGGTAGGGGATAGCAATCAGCCCCAGCATTTT	CASSLGVGDSNQPQHF
NA	TRBJ2-7	TRBV11-1	TRBD1	TGTGCCAGCAGCTTAGAGCCGACAGGGTCCGAGCAGTACTTC	CASSLEPTGSEQYF
NA	TRBJ1-2	TRBV7-9	TRBD1	TGTGCCAGCAGCTTAGTAGGAAGGGGGACAGGCTATGGCTACACCTTC	CASSLVGRGTGYGYTF
NA	TRBJ2-1	TRBV24-1	TRBD1	TGTGCCACCAGTGATGGGATGCGGGGACAGGGGGTGAATGAGCAGTTCTTC	CATSDGMRGQGVNEQFF
NA	TRBJ2-4	TRBV2	NA	TGTGCCAGCAGCGTTAAATTGGCCAAAAACATTCAGTACTTC	CASSVKLAKNIQYF
NA	TRBJ1-1	TRBV2	TRBD1	TGTGCCAGCAGGGAGACGGGACAGCCGAACACTGAAGCTTTCTTT	CASRETGQPNTEAFF
NA	TRBJ2-7	TRBV11-3	NA	TGTGCCAGCAGCTTTGACCTAGCACCCATGTACGAGCAGTACTTC	CASSFDLAPMYEQYF
NA	TRBJ2-3	TRBV2	TRBD1	TGTGCCAGCAGAAAACCCCGACAGGGGCCCCCCACAGATACGCAGTATTTT	CASRKPRQGPPTDTQYF
NA	TRBJ1-1	TRBV7-8	NA	TGTGCCAGCAGCTTAGGCTGGGGGGACACTGAAGCTTTCTTT	CASSLGWGDTEAFF
NA	TRBJ1-5	TRBV19	NA	TGTGCCTCTAAAAGGGCAGGGCCCTCGGGGGGCAATCAGCCCCAGCATTTT	CASKRAGPSGGNQPQHF
NA	TRBJ1-2	TRBV5-1	TRBD1	TGCGCCAGCAGTCCCGACGCGGGGACAGTACAGGGCGGCTACACCTTC	CASSPDAGTVQGGYTF
once	TRBJ2-1	TRBV4-2	TRBD2	TGTGCCAGCAGCCAAGATAAGGGTCTAGCGGGGGCCCCCAATGAGCAGTTCTTC	CASSQDKGLAGAPNEQFF
NA	TRBJ1-3	TRBV7-2	NA	TGTGCCAGCAGCCCCGTGTCGGGAGGGAGCCTCGGAAACACCATATATTTT	CASSPVSGGSLGNTIYF
NA	TRBJ1-6	TRBV5-1	NA	TGCGCCAGCAGCTTGGCAACGCGGGGGGATTCACCCCTCCACTTT	CASSLATRGDSPLHF
NA	TRBJ1-2	TRBV2	TRBD1	TGTGCCAGCAGTGAACCAGGGGGCAGGGGTGTTGGCTACACCTTC	CASSEPGGRGVGYTF
NA	TRBJ1-2	TRBV10-3	NA	TGTGCCATCAAGCCGAAACAGGGAATCAACTATGGCTACACCTTC	CAIKPKQGINYGYTF
once	TRBJ2-7	TRBV6-5	NA	TGTGCCAGCAGCTCGTGGGGACACACGAGTGACGAGCAGTACTTC	CASSSWGHTSDEQYF
NA	TRBJ2-1	TRBV7-8	NA	TGTGCCAGCCATTTCGGGACTCTGTTATCCTACAATGAGCAGTTCTTC	CASHFGTLLSYNEQFF
once	TRBJ1-1	TRBV7-8	NA	TGTGCCAGCAGCTCGTCGGGACACGTTAACACTGAAGCTTTCTTT	CASSSSGHVNTEAFF
NA	TRBJ1-1	TRBV6-5	TRBD1	TGTGCCAGCAGTTACTCTCAGGGGGGAGACACTGAAGCTTTCTTT	CASSYSQGGDTEAFF
NA	TRBJ1-5	TRBV5-8	NA	TGTGCCAGCAGCGCCCGACAGACCAATCAGCCCCAGCATTTT	CASSARQTNQPQHF
NA	TRBJ2-2	TRBV7-9	NA	TGTGCCAGCAGCTTAGTTACTGACACCGGGGAGCTGTTTTTT	CASSLVTDTGELFF
NA	TRBJ1-6	TRBV5-1	TRBD1	TGCGCCAGCAGGAGGGGACAGGGGAATTCACCCCTCCACTTT	CASRRGQGNSPLHF
NA	TRBJ1-1	TRBV6-5	NA	TGTGCCAGCTCTGCGAGCACTGAAGCTTTCTTT	CASSASTEAFF
once	TRBJ1-2	TRBV2	TRBD1	TGTGCCAGCACCCAAACTGACAGGGTAGGGGGCTACACCTTC	CASTQTDRVGGYTF
NA	TRBJ1-6	TRBV27	NA	TGTGCCAGCAGTTTCGGACAGCCGTATAATTCACCCCTCCACTTT	CASSFGQPYNSPLHF
NA	TRBJ1-1	TRBV7-9	NA	TGTGCCTGGTCTAGGGCCGGGGACACTGAAGCTTTCTTT	CAWSRAGDTEAFF
NA	TRBJ1-6	TRBV5-6	TRBD1	TGTGCCAGCAGCCTCACCGGACAGGGGCCTAATTCACCCCTCCACTTT	CASSLTGQGPNSPLHF
NA	TRBJ1-1	TRBV2	NA	TGTGCCAGCAGTGCCCTCTTGAGTGGCACTGAAGCTTTCTTT	CASSALLSGTEAFF
NA	TRBJ1-1	TRBV12-2	NA	TGTGCAAGTCGCTTCGGGAACACTGAAGCTTTCTTT	CASRFGNTEAFF
NA	TRBJ1-2	TRBV27	TRBD1	TGTGCCAGCAGTTATTCCGGGACAGTCGGCTATGGCTACACCTTC	CASSYSGTVGYGYTF
NA	TRBJ2-5	TRBV2	TRBD1	TGTGCCGGGACAGGGGTGAGGGGAGAGACCCAGTACTTC	CAGTGVRGETQYF
NA	TRBJ2-7	TRBV3-1/TRBV3-2	TRBD1	TGTGCCAGCAGCCCCTCCGACAGGGTTGAGCAGTACTTC	CASSPSDRVEQYF
NA	TRBJ2-5	TRBV11-1	NA	TGTGCCAGCAGCGAGGAGCGGGAGACCCAGTACTTC	CASSEERETQYF
NA	TRBJ1-5	TRBV5-6	NA	TGTGCCAGCAGCTTATCTGGGGGAGGGGGCAATCAGCCCCAGCATTTT	CASSLSGGGGNQPQHF
NA	TRBJ1-1	TRBV7-2	TRBD1	TGTGCCAGCAGCTTCGGGACAGGGTGGACTGAAGCTTTCTTT	CASSFGTGWTEAFF
NA	TRBJ1-2	TRBV3-1/TRBV3-2	NA	TGTGCCAGCAGCCGTTTCGGGGATCAGGGCTACACCTTC	CASSRFGDQGYTF
NA	TRBJ2-7	TRBV30	NA	TGTGCCTGGAGTTCGCAACCGGGACATACCTACGAGCAGTACTTC	CAWSSQPGHTYEQYF
NA	TRBJ1-5	TRBV12-5	NA	TGTGCTAGTGGTGTCCACAACCCCCAGCATTTT	CASGVHNPQHF
NA	TRBJ2-2	TRBV19	TRBD2	TGTGCCAGTAGTATAGACCCTAGCGGGGGAGACACCGGGGAGCTGTTTTTT	CASSIDPSGGDTGELFF